This TCR beta chain comes out of a study of beta chain features in type 1 diabetes (dated by TCRdb to the late 2010s). Concerning the study at large: No differences in mean age, gender distribution, total cell number or subset yield were found between patients and healthy donors. The study compared the TCRB repertoires of sorted circulating CD4+ T cell subsets in recently diagnosed type 1 diabetes patients with those in matched healthy donors. Naive and central memory subsets were obtained from all 30 or so donors, but regulatory and stem cell-like memory subsets were isolated from only 8 patients and roughly eight healthy donors. A total of some 110 million sorted cells were examined across all samples, and a strong correlation was observed between cell number per subset and RNA yield.

The research as a whole found: Because cDNA rather than genomic DNA was sequenced, highly expressing activated cells could have been over-represented, although no difference in activation and CD3 levels was found between groups. PCR may preferentially amplify shorter templates, but because patient and control samples were amplified and corrected together, any resulting skew would affect both groups equally. In all four CD4+ subsets, TCRB CDR3 length was moderately but significantly shorter in type 1 diabetes patients. Because the HLA sub-analyses included only small numbers of individuals, any influence of HLA type on TCRB rearrangement was left unresolved. Naive, central memory and regulatory TCRB repertoires appeared to be more similar among patients than among healthy donors. At VDJ recombination sites, patients with type 1 diabetes made fewer insertions and deleted more nucleotides, a pattern implying thymic rearrangement abnormalities.

All of the isolated RNA was reverse transcribed with the High Capacity cDNA Reverse Transcription Kit, so expressed TCRB transcripts were sequenced. Naive, central memory and regulatory T cell samples underwent deep immunoSEQ sequencing, averaging around 3.7 million total reads per sample. Sorted cells were lysed in RLT buffer, and RNA was extracted using DNase-treated RNeasy Micro or Mini kits according to cell number. Each cell subset was processed separately to prevent cross-contamination, with patient and healthy donor samples processed together. The immunoSEQ multiplex PCR was used to amplify TCRB sequences from cDNA, yielding 87-bp fragments that span the CDR3 region. Sequencing of the amplicons was performed on the Illumina HiSeq platform. The paper's processing steps were these. PCR bias was computationally corrected using synthetic template baselines, reads within Hamming distance 2 were collapsed, and singletons that could not be merged were discarded. Reads were aligned to IMGT to assign V, D and J genes, CDR3 length, and insertions or deletions at six rearrangement sites. Within each subset, clonotype counts were normalized to the number of sorted cells before true diversity and Gini coefficients were calculated with the tcR R package. The overlap coefficient, calculated on TCRB nucleotide sequences, was used to quantify repertoire sharing. As a proxy for the pre-selection repertoire, out-of-frame TCRB sequences from naive cells were analyzed. This immuneACCESS table, as held by TCRdb, lists in-frame sequences with V and J called but not all clones. Of the missing ones, under half trace to an unresolved V gene in checked studies; the others have no known cause. V and J calls plus clone size are reproduced from that table; the DNA served to infer D and trimming. For this sample the table gives a few hundred thousand clones, of which over 10% were detected only once. The ten most abundant clones make up 0.017% of the sample.

Trimming removed 0 bases from V and 5 bases from J, leaving 5 bases between the germline ends. Reading from cysteine to phenylalanine, the CDR3 counts 11 amino acids. Of the read, only the CDR3 DNA is kept; its 33 bases are in frame from base 1. The germline V gene (reference sequence) provides CDR1 GTSNPN and CDR2 SVGIG. Concerning this clone itself: Its antigen has not been determined. Within one base of it there is no much larger clone, and no base qualities were kept.

Each donor gave one peripheral blood draw, averaging roughly 120 mL, which was collected into heparinised tubes. Using a panel that included CD45RO, CCR7, CD25, CD127, CD95 and CD27, naive, central memory, regulatory and stem cell-like memory CD4+ T cells were sorted on a BD FACSAria II. Purity was above 95% for every sorted population. PBMCs were separated immediately by Lymphoprep density gradient centrifugation and were stained directly, without being cultured. To minimize batch effects, samples were stained and sorted in pairs, one healthy donor with one patient per experiment. The specimen sequenced was naive CD4+ T cells from blood. The cell subset or site label here, explained by the study, means: true naive CD4+ T cells. Recombination joined TRBV30 with TRBJ2-7; the D gene is unclear. The receptor comes from a man in his late teens or twenties in good health. Read as DNA, the sequence is TGTGCCTGGAGTGTTAAGCACGAGCAGTACTTC. This is translated as CAWSVKHEQYF.